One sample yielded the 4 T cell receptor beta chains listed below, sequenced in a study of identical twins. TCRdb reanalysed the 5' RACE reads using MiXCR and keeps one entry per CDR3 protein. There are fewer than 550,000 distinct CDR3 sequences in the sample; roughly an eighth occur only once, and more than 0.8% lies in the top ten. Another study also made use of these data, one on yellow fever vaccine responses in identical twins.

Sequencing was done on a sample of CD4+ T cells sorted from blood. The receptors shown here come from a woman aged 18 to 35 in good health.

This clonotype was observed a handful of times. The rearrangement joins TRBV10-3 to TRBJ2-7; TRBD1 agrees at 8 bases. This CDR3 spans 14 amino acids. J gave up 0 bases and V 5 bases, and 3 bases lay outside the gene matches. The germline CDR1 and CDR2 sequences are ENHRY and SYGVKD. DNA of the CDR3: TGTGCCATCAGTTCGGACAGGGACTCCTACGAGCAGTACTTC. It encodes CAISSDRDSYEQYF.

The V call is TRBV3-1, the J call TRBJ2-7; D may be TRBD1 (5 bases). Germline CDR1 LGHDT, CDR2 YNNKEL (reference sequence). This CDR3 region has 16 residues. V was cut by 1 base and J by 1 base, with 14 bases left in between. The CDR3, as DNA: TGTGCCAGCAGCCAAGCCCGGACACCTAAGTCCTACGAGCAGTACTTC. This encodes CASSQARTPKSYEQYF.

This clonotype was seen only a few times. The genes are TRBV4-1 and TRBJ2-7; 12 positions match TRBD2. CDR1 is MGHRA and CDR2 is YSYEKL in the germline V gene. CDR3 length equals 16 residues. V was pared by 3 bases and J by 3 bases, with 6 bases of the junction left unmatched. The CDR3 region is CASSQGLAGARYEQYF. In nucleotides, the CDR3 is TGCGCCAGCAGCCAGGGACTAGCGGGTGCCCGCTACGAGCAGTACTTC.

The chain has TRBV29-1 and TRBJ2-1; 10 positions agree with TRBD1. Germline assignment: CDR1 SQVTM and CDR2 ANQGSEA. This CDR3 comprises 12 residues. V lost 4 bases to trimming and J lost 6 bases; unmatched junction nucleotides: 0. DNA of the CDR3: TGCAGCGTTGGACAGGGGGCCAATGAGCAGTTCTTC. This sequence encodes CSVGQGANEQFF.